This TCR beta chain came from a study of PD-1 blockade in classical Hodgkin lymphoma. The wider study: On a schedule of every 2 weeks, patients received nivolumab 3 mg/kg intravenously. Study conclusions and caveats: Lower baseline TCR diversity marked trial partial responders and progressors. Healthy donors reportedly exceeded newly diagnosed patients in baseline TCR diversity.

Of note for this clone: Antigen unknown.

Documented time point: cycle 4 day 1 (C4D1), after six to seven weeks of nivolumab. Every patient had relapsed following autologous stem cell transplantation, and cohorts differed in brentuximab vedotin exposure. The CDR3 consists of 16 residues. After removal of 1 base from V and 7 bases from J, the junction contained 2 bases not matched to a gene. CDR1 is LGHNA, CDR2 YNFKEQ, per germline. Method: immunoSEQ multiplex PCR; TCRdb's copy keeps in-frame clones and lacks some. The sample lists tens of thousands of clones, over 70% occurring once. The gene calls are TRBV4-2 and TRBJ2-1, with TRBD2 matching 15 bases. Material: peripheral blood mononuclear cells (PBMCs), obtained before the fourth cycle of nivolumab. This TCR came from a human donor with classical Hodgkin lymphoma. CDR3 residues: CASSQGTSGGANEQFF. DNA of the CDR3: TGTGCCAGCAGCCAAGGGACTAGCGGGGGGGCAAATGAGCAGTTCTTC.